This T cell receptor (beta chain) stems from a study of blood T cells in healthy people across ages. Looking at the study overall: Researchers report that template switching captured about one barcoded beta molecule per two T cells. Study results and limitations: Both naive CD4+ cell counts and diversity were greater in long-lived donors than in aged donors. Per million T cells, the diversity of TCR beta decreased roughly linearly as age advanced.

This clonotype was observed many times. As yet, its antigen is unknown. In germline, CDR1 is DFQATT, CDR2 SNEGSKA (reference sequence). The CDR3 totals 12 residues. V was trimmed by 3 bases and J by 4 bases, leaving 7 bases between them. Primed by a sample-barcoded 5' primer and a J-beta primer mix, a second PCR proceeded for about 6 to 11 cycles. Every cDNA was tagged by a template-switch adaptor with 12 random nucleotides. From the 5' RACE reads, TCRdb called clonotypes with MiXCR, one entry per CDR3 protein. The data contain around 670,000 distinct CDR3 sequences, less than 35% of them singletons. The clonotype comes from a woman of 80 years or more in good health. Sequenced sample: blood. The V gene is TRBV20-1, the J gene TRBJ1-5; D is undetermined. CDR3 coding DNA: TGCAGTGCTAGCGCCGGGAATCAGCCCCAGCATTTT. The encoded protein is CSASAGNQPQHF.